This TCR beta chain was documented in a study of shared T cell receptors in the human thymus (dated by TCRdb to the early 2020s). For context, the study as a whole: The study examined how self-reactive, shared T-cell receptor alpha chains are generated in the human thymus.

The protocol used for the library was the immunoSEQ multiplex PCR assay. Imported from immuneACCESS, the table was reduced by TCRdb to in-frame sequences with V and J called. These copies leave out some clones; in studies compared against another copy, an unresolved V gene accounts for under half, and the cause of the remainder is not known. The sample yields about 730,000 clones; approximately 85% were counted once. Around 0.0099% of the sample is held by the ten biggest clonotypes. With regard to this clone: Its antigen target is currently unknown. Nothing much larger sits one base from this clone, and base qualities are not available.

Separately, the same data were catalogued under a study of human thymus T cells. As described in the second report: The donors were immunologically healthy infants in Finland who had open corrective cardiac surgery for congenital heart defects. The thymus tissue came from surgical resects taken out during corrective cardiac surgery. Both the thymic and the peripheral blood repertoires appeared to show biased V and J gene segment usage. The related research found that thymic TCR repertoires overlapped highly between unrelated individuals. TCR alpha and beta repertoires from roughly eight infant thymus samples and a few related peripheral blood samples were characterized in the study. The cohort included more than 5 male and a couple of female infants, with donor ages spanning 7 to 244 days. Thymocytes were released mechanically from tissue and stored at -70 °C as pellets of roughly 8.5-32 million cells. Genomic DNA was extracted from frozen cell pellets with a QIAsymphony instrument. Using the immunoSEQ multiplex PCR assay, the TCRB and TCRAD loci were amplified from a standardized quantity of quality-controlled genomic DNA. The amplicons spanned the V(D)J region and were long enough to cover the CDR3 and allow V and J genes to be identified. The amplicons were sequenced on an Illumina platform via the commercial immunoSEQ service. Primer bias and sequencing errors were corrected as previously described, and TCRAD and TCRB were defined on the basis of the IMGT database. Analysis of the repertoires was done with immunoSEQ Analyzer 3.0 and VDJTools and included basic statistics, V/J segment usage, diversity estimates, rarefaction and pairwise overlap. Diversity was estimated with Chao1, ChaoE, Efron-Thisted, Shannon and inverse Simpson indices, and also on datasets down-sampled to the smallest sample. Repertoire overlap was assessed by strict matching of CDR3 nucleotide sequence, V gene and J gene, and clustering was done by Jaccard-based multidimensional scaling. Thymus samples yielded on average roughly 800,000 unique TCRB clonotypes, compared with 75,000 to 85,000 from blood samples.

The source of this sequence is a girl under three years old with a congenital heart defect. Donor details come from another sample of the same person, matched by shared clones. Sequenced input: thymocytes.

The CDR3 here reads CASSSPGTEEKLFF. The nucleotides read TGTGCCAGCAGTAGCCCCGGGACAGAAGAAAAACTGTTTTTT. The receptor chain draws on TRBV2 and TRBJ1-4; 7 central bases correspond to TRBD1. There are 14 amino acids in the CDR3, from cysteine to phenylalanine inclusive. This entry keeps only the CDR3 DNA: 42 bases, framed from base 1. The germline V gene specifies SNHLY as CDR1 and FYNNEI as CDR2. V lost 5 bases and J lost 8 bases, and the count of bases not matched to a germline gene is 8.